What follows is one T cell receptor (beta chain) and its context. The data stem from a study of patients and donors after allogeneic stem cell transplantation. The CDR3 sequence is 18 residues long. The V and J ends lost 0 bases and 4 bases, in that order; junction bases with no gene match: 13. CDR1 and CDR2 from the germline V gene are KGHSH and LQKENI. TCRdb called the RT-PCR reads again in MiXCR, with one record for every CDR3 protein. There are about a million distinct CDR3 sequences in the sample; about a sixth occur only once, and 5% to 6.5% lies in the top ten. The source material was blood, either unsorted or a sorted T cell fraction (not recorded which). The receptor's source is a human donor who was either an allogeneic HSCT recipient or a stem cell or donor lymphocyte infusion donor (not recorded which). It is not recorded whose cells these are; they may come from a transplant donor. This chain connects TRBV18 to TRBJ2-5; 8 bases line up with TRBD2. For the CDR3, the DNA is TGTGCCAGCTCACCACCGCTACGGACTAGCTTGGGTGGAGAGACCCAGTACTTC. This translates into CASSPPLRTSLGGETQYF.